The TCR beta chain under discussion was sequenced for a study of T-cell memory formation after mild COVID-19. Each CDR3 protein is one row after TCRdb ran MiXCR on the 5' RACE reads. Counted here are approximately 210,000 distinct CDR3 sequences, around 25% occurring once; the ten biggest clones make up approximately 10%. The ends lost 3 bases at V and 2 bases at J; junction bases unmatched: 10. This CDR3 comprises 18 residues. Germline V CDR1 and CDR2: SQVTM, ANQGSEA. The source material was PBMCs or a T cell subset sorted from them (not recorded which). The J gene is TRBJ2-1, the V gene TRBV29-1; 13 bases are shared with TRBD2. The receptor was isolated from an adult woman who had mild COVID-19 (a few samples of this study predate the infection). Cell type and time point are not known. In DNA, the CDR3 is TGCAGCGTTGATATCCAAGGACTAGCGGGAGATGCCTACAATGAGCAGTTCTTC. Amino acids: CSVDIQGLAGDAYNEQFF.